The 27 T cell receptor beta chains in this list originate from one sample, sequenced in a study of neoadjuvant anti-PD-1 for oral cavity cancer. Some clones are missing from TCRdb's copy, which holds only in-frame ones; the method was immunoSEQ multiplex PCR. This sample has over 9,500 clones, with 50% to 65% found just once. The sample consisted of tumor tissue, taken before nivolumab (anti-PD-1) treatment. The receptor source for this set is a person between 40 and 79 years old with oral cavity squamous cell carcinoma.

The chain is built from TRBV28 and TRBJ1-2; 10 positions agree with TRBD1. CDR3 length: 16 amino acids. Germline V CDR1 and CDR2: MDHEN, SYDVKM. The trim removed 3 bases at V and 8 bases at J, leaving 12 bases unmatched. Here the CDR3 DNA reads TGTGCCAGCAGTTTTACCTCGGGACAGGGGATAGCGGGCTACACCTTC. This translates into CASSFTSGQGIAGYTF.

The chain employs TRBV6-1 and TRBJ2-7; D assignment may be TRBD1 or TRBD2 (5 bases each). Between the trimmed V and J ends, which lost 10 bases and 1 base, there was a span of 20 bases. The CDR3 has 15 amino acids. The germline CDR1 and CDR2 sequences are MNHNS and SASEGT. The CDR3 sequence: CATSPPERGSYEQYF. CDR3 nucleotides: TGTGCCACCTCGCCGCCCGAGAGGGGATCCTACGAGCAGTACTTC.

The rearrangement links TRBV7-9 to TRBJ1-1; unclear D gene. Germline V gene lookup returns CDR1 SEHNR and CDR2 FQNEAQ (reference sequence). The CDR3 runs to 13 residues. V dropped 5 bases and J dropped 1 base, with 8 bases sitting between them. The CDR3 spells CASSINSNTEAFF. In DNA form, the CDR3 reads TGTGCCAGCAGCATCAACTCGAACACTGAAGCTTTCTTT.

This chain links TRBV27 with TRBJ1-2; D perhaps matches TRBD1 (6 bases). CDR1 is MNHEY, CDR2 SMNVEV, per germline (reference sequence). CDR3 size: 13 residues. The V end was cut by 6 bases, the J end by 7 bases, with 15 bases between. The CDR3 region is CASRLGGLGGYTF. The CDR3 DNA reads as TGTGCCAGCAGACTAGGGGGGCTAGGTGGCTACACCTTC.

The V and J genes are TRBV5-6 and TRBJ1-1; the match to TRBD1 covers 8 bases. V shed 5 bases and J 0 bases; nucleotides not matched to a gene: 3. This CDR3 has 14 amino acids. Germline values: CDR1 SGHDT, CDR2 YYEEEE. The CDR3 DNA reads TGTGCCAGCAGGACAGGGGTCTTGAACACTGAAGCTTTCTTT. It encodes CASRTGVLNTEAFF.

V is TRBV20-1 and J is TRBJ1-1; D not resolved. This CDR3 has 11 residues. Deletions cut 6 bases from V and 0 bases from J, with 5 bases between. CDR1 and CDR2 from the germline V gene are DFQATT and SNEGSKA (reference sequence). CDR3 bases: TGCAGTGCGCAGGTGAACACTGAAGCTTTCTTT. Its translation is CSAQVNTEAFF.

This chain uses TRBV29-1 with TRBJ1-1; D call uncertain. Per germline, CDR1 SQVTM and CDR2 ANQGSEA. This CDR3 region has 11 residues. With 7 bases removed from V and 2 bases from J, the gap between germline ends came to 8 bases. This CDR3 is CSADTNTEAFF. The CDR3 DNA is TGCAGCGCTGATACCAACACTGAAGCTTTCTTT.

This rearrangement joins TRBV7-9 to TRBJ2-3; D tentatively reads TRBD1 or TRBD2 (5 bases each). The germline V and J ends were trimmed by 5 bases and 6 bases, with 15 bases remaining between them. CDR1 SEHNR and CDR2 FQNEAQ come from the germline V gene (reference sequence). CDR3 length: 14 residues. CDR3 sequence reads: CASSPSGRGDTQYF. As DNA, the CDR3 is TGTGCCAGCAGCCCTTCGGGGCGCGGGGATACGCAGTATTTT.

There are a few counts of this clone. In DNA, the CDR3 is TGTGCCAGCCGTGTCCCGACTAGTCTTGATGAGCAGTTCTTC. As protein: CASRVPTSLDEQFF. V and J are TRBV28 and TRBJ2-1, with D maybe TRBD2 (6 bases). Trimming pared 8 bases from V and 8 bases from J, leaving 19 bases between. The CDR3 sequence is 14 residues long. Germline V CDR1 and CDR2: MDHEN, SYDVKM.

The chain joins TRBV28 to TRBJ1-4; a possible D gene is TRBD1 (5 bases). This CDR3 has 15 amino acids. V gave up 4 bases and J gave up 3 bases, with 12 bases separating them. CDR1 and CDR2 from the germline V gene are MDHEN and SYDVKM. The CDR3 sequence: CASSSSREPNEKLFF. CDR3 nucleotides: TGTGCCAGCAGTTCCTCCAGGGAGCCTAATGAAAAACTGTTTTTT.

This clone is labeled medium-sized. This chain uses TRBV28 with TRBJ1-1; maybe TRBD1 (5 bases). V lost 3 bases and J 6 bases, leaving 17 bases between the germline ends. CDR3 size: 15 residues. CDR1 and CDR2 from the germline V gene are MDHEN and SYDVKM. The chain's CDR3 is CASSFGTVEHPEAFF. As DNA, the CDR3 is TGTGCCAGCAGTTTTGGGACCGTCGAACACCCTGAAGCTTTCTTT.

This clone was seen a handful of times. The V gene is TRBV5-6, the J gene TRBJ2-5; 16 bases fit TRBD2. The CDR3 spans 15 residues. Germline CDR1 SGHDT, CDR2 YYEEEE. J was trimmed by 5 bases and V by 4 bases; bases with no gene match: 2. The DNA of the CDR3 is TGTGCCAGCAGCCCGGGACTAGCGGGAGGGGAGACCCAGTACTTC. Translated: CASSPGLAGGETQYF.

The chain uses TRBV7-9 and TRBJ2-5; D possibly matches TRBD1 or TRBD2 (6 bases each). Trimming took 11 bases from V and 5 from J, leaving 15 bases between them. The CDR3 sequence is 12 residues long. Germline assignment: CDR1 SEHNR and CDR2 FQNEAQ (reference sequence). The CDR3 DNA reads as TGTGCCGGAGGGGAGCAGGGGGAGACCCAGTACTTC. Protein sequence: CAGGEQGETQYF. The whole variable domain, filled in from reference TRBV7-9 and TRBJ2-5, reads DTGVSQNPRHKITKRGQNVTFRCDPISEHNRLYWYRQTLGQGPEFLTYFQNEAQLEKSRLLSDRFSAERPKGSFSTLEIQRTEQGDSAMYLCAGGEQGETQYFGPGTRLLVL.

V gene TRBV28 combines with J gene TRBJ2-1; 8 bases align to TRBD2. Trimming at V came to 7 bases and at J to 4 bases, leaving 3 bases not matched to a gene. The germline V gene encodes CDR1 MDHEN and CDR2 SYDVKM. CDR3 length equals 13 residues. The DNA for the CDR3 is TGTGCCAGCAACGGGGGGGGGTACAATGAGCAGTTCTTC. This encodes CASNGGGYNEQFF.

This clone turned up a few times. The chain has TRBV27 and TRBJ2-4; D might be TRBD1 (6 bases). V gave up 6 bases and J gave up 0 bases, with 12 bases separating them. CDR1 is MNHEY and CDR2 is SMNVEV in the germline V gene (reference sequence). CDR3 length: 15 amino acids. As DNA, the CDR3 is TGTGCCAGCAGCCCCAACAGGGTAGCCAAAAACATTCAGTACTTC. Translated, it gives CASSPNRVAKNIQYF.

This chain uses TRBV4-3 with TRBJ2-6, with 9 bases that match TRBD2. The CDR3 has 16 amino acids. V lost 2 bases, J lost 4 bases, and 3 bases stayed unmatched. The germline CDR1 and CDR2 sequences are LGHNA and YSLEER. The CDR3 sequence is CASSQTAGGGANVLTF. CDR3 DNA: TGCGCCAGCAGCCAAACAGCGGGAGGAGGGGCCAACGTCCTGACTTTC.

This clone showed up just a few times. For the CDR3, the DNA is TGTGCCAGCAGTTACGGGGTTCTGGATACGCAGTATTTT. Its translation: CASSYGVLDTQYF. The genes are TRBV6-5 and TRBJ2-3; unclear D gene. The CDR3 is made up of 13 amino acids. V was trimmed by 2 bases and J by 6 bases, leaving 9 bases between them. Germline V gene lookup returns CDR1 MNHEY and CDR2 SVGAGI.

V usage is TRBV9 and J usage is TRBJ2-5; D is perhaps TRBD1 (6 bases). This CDR3 is 15 amino acids long. CDR1 and CDR2 (germline): SGDLS, YYNGEE. V lost 0 bases, J lost 3 bases, and 12 bases lay in between. The DNA of the CDR3 is TGTGCCAGCAGCGTAGGGACAGCGACAAAAGAGACCCAGTACTTC. Its translation is CASSVGTATKETQYF.

V usage is TRBV29-1 and J usage is TRBJ2-2, with 7 bases lining up with TRBD1. In germline, CDR1 is SQVTM, CDR2 ANQGSEA. Trimming cost V 6 bases and J 5 bases; bases outside gene matches: 12. The CDR3 length is 15 residues. The CDR3 is CSVQDRPFPTGELFF. The CDR3 coding sequence is TGCAGCGTCCAGGACAGGCCCTTCCCAACCGGGGAGCTGTTTTTT.

This clone is judged medium-sized. The chain carries TRBV10-3 and TRBJ2-3; D could derive from TRBD1 or TRBD2 (5 bases each). This CDR3 is built from 16 residues. Deletions cut 3 bases from V and 2 bases from J, with 15 bases between. The V gene's germline CDR1 is ENHRY and CDR2 SYGVKD. CDR3 amino acids: CAISERRAGNTDTQYF. The DNA of the CDR3 is TGTGCCATCAGTGAACGGCGGGCAGGGAACACAGATACGCAGTATTTT.

The chain links TRBV15 to TRBJ2-3, with D perhaps TRBD2 (5 bases). Deletions cut 6 bases from V and 4 bases from J, with 8 bases between. The CDR3 sequence is 12 residues long. The V gene's germline CDR1 is LNHNV and CDR2 YYDKDF (reference sequence). CDR3: CATREASDTQYF. The CDR3 nucleotides read TGTGCCACCAGGGAGGCTTCAGATACGCAGTATTTT.

V usage is TRBV7-9 and J usage is TRBJ1-1, with D unclear. CDR1 is SEHNR and CDR2 is FQNEAQ in the germline V gene (reference sequence). V was clipped by 6 bases and J by 4 bases, with 12 bases between them. CDR3 length: 13 residues. This chain's CDR3 is CASSPGKATEAFF. DNA for the CDR3: TGTGCCAGCAGTCCGGGTAAGGCCACTGAAGCTTTCTTT. The entire variable domain, with the rest obtained from reference TRBV7-9 and TRBJ1-1, is as follows: DTGVSQNPRHKITKRGQNVTFRCDPISEHNRLYWYRQTLGQGPEFLTYFQNEAQLEKSRLLSDRFSAERPKGSFSTLEIQRTEQGDSAMYLCASSPGKATEAFFGQGTRLTVV.

This clone was found once. V gene TRBV28 combines with J gene TRBJ2-7; TRBD2 aligns across 12 bases. The ends lost 5 bases at V and 3 bases at J; junction bases unmatched: 2. Germline V gives CDR1 MDHEN, CDR2 SYDVKM. CDR3 length equals 14 residues. The CDR3 reads CASSTGLAGYEQYF. CDR3 DNA sequence: TGTGCCAGCAGTACGGGACTAGCGGGCTACGAGCAGTACTTC. Drawing the rest from reference TRBV28 and TRBJ2-7, the complete variable domain is DVKVTQSSRYLVKRTGEKVFLECVQDMDHENMFWYRQDPGLGLRLIYFSYDVKMKEKGDIPEGYSVSREKKERFSLILESASTNQTSMYLCASSTGLAGYEQYFGPGTRLTVT.

The rearrangement joins TRBV10-2 to TRBJ2-1; weak D call: TRBD2 (6 bases). The germline CDR1 and CDR2 sequences are WSHSY and SAAADI. V lost 2 bases, J lost 9 bases, and 11 bases lay in between. The CDR3 spans 13 residues. The CDR3 reads CASSEAGQGEQFF. In DNA form, the CDR3 reads TGCGCCAGCAGTGAGGCGGGGCAGGGTGAGCAGTTCTTC.

This clone turned up a few times. V and J are TRBV7-3 and TRBJ2-1; possible D gene TRBD1, 6 bases. CDR1 and CDR2 (germline): SGHTA, FQGTGA. Trimming left V 1 base short and J 9 bases short, with 10 bases between. CDR3 length: 13 amino acids. As DNA, the CDR3 is TGTGCCAGCAGCTTAAAGGGGGACCTTGAGCAGTTCTTC. It yields the protein CASSLKGDLEQFF.

The chain couples TRBV6-6 to TRBJ2-1; 9 nucleotides agree with TRBD1. V was clipped by 6 bases and J by 9 bases; unmatched bases: 3. Germline V lookup: CDR1 MNHNY, CDR2 SVGAGI (reference sequence). This CDR3 has 12 amino acids. The CDR3 nucleotides are TGTGCCAGCAGGGACAGGGGAGGTGAGCAGTTCTTC. It codes for CASRDRGGEQFF.

The J gene is TRBJ2-3, the V gene TRBV30, with TRBD2 as a possible D gene (6 bases). The ends were cut back, 6 bases at V and 4 bases at J, with 17 bases in the middle. This CDR3 is built from 14 residues. Germline-derived CDR1 and CDR2 are GTSNPN and SVGIG (reference sequence). The CDR3 nucleotides read TGTGCCTGCCCTATGGAGGGGTGGGCAGATACGCAGTATTTT. This encodes CACPMEGWADTQYF.